Listed below are T cell receptor beta chains from one sample, sequenced in a study of blood T cell repertoires in COVID-19. TCRdb's copy holds only in-frame clones and misses some; the assay was immunoSEQ multiplex PCR. This sample has approximately 42,000 clones, with around 80% found just once. Sequenced material: peripheral blood. The receptor source for this set is an elderly man with acute or convalescent COVID-19. CDR3s leave out the opening cysteine and the closing phenylalanine or tryptophan. Each record gives: J gene, V gene, clone size, CDR3 protein. Only some rows state a clone size, as once, few, many or a class for expanded clones.

J gene: TRBJ1-3; V gene: TRBV6-6; clone size: .; CDR3 protein: ASRAQGTGNTIY
J gene: TRBJ2-2; V gene: TRBV9; clone size: .; CDR3 protein: ASSARQGGTGELF
J gene: TRBJ2-7; V gene: TRBV13; clone size: once; CDR3 protein: ASSLGRRDSYYEQY
J gene: TRBJ1-5; V gene: TRBV19; clone size: few; CDR3 protein: ASSIGGQGAYQPQH
J gene: TRBJ2-3; V gene: TRBV4-1; clone size: .; CDR3 protein: ASSQQEASTDTQY
J gene: TRBJ2-1; V gene: TRBV6-5; clone size: .; CDR3 protein: ASSYSGGSSYNEQF
J gene: TRBJ1-1; V gene: TRBV20-1; clone size: once; CDR3 protein: SARGQEAF
J gene: TRBJ2-5; V gene: TRBV19; clone size: once; CDR3 protein: ASTRGEAGETQY
J gene: TRBJ1-2; V gene: TRBV20-1; clone size: .; CDR3 protein: SALDREGYT
J gene: TRBJ2-7; V gene: TRBV6-5; clone size: .; CDR3 protein: ASRRDAQSYEQY
J gene: TRBJ2-3; V gene: TRBV29-1; clone size: .; CDR3 protein: SVPRGGLDTQY
J gene: TRBJ1-4; V gene: TRBV4-2; clone size: .; CDR3 protein: ASSLQGAGSEKLF
J gene: TRBJ2-2; V gene: TRBV2; clone size: once; CDR3 protein: ASSELRLAKRSGELF
J gene: TRBJ1-1; V gene: TRBV19; clone size: .; CDR3 protein: ATEKRQGEAF
J gene: TRBJ1-5; V gene: TRBV28; clone size: .; CDR3 protein: ASSFDSLGFSHQPQH
J gene: TRBJ1-2; V gene: TRBV6-4; clone size: .; CDR3 protein: ASTPEGGSYGYT
J gene: TRBJ1-2; V gene: TRBV12-3/TRBV12-4; clone size: .; CDR3 protein: ASTRGSSGYT
J gene: TRBJ2-1; V gene: TRBV5-8; clone size: once; CDR3 protein: ASRDWAAYNEQF
J gene: TRBJ1-1; V gene: TRBV10-2; clone size: .; CDR3 protein: ASNQQGNTEAF
J gene: TRBJ2-5; V gene: TRBV9; clone size: .; CDR3 protein: ASSVDRGRETQY
J gene: TRBJ2-1; V gene: TRBV18; clone size: .; CDR3 protein: ASSPRLAGISYNEQF